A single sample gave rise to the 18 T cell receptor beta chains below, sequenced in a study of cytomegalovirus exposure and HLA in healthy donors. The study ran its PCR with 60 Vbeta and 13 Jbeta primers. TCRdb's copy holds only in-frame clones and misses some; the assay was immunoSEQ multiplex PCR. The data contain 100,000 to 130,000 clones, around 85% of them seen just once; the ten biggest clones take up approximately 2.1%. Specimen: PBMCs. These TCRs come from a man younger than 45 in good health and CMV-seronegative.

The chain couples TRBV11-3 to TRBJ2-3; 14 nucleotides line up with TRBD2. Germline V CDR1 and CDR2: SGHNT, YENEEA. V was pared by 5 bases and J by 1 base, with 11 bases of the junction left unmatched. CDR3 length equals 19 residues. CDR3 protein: CASSSGGLAGVWGTDTQYF. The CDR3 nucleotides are TGTGCCAGCAGCAGCGGGGGACTAGCGGGAGTTTGGGGCACAGATACGCAGTATTTT.

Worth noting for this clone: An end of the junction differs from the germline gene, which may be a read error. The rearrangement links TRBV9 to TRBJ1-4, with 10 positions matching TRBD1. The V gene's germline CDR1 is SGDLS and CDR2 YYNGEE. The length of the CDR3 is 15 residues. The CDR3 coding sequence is TGTGCCAACAGCATGACCGGGACAGGGGATGAAAAACTGTTTTTT. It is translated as CANSMTGTGDEKLFF.

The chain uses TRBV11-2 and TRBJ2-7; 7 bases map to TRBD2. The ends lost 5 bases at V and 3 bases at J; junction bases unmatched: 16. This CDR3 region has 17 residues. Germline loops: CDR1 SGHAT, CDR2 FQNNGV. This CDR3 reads CASSDFSSGGSIYEQYF. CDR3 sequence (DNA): TGTGCCAGCAGCGATTTTTCGTCGGGGGGTAGTATCTACGAGCAGTACTTC.

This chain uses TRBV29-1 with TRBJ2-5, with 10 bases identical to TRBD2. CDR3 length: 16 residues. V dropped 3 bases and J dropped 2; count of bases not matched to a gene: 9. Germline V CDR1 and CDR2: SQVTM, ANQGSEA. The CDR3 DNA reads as TGCAGCGTTGAGCTCCCAGCGGGAGGGCCACAAGAGACCCAGTACTTC. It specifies CSVELPAGGPQETQYF.

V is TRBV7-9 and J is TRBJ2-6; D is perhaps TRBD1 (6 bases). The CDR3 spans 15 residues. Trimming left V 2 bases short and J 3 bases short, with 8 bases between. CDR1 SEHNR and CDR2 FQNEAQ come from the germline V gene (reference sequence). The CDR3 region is CASSLQGHGANVLTF. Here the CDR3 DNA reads TGTGCCAGCAGCTTACAGGGGCATGGGGCCAACGTCCTGACTTTC.

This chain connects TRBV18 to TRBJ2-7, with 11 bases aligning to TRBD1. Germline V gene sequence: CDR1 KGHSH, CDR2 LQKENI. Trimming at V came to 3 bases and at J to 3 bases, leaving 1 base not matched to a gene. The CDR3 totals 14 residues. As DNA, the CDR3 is TGTGCCAGCTCACCCGGGACAGGGGGCTACGAGCAGTACTTC. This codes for CASSPGTGGYEQYF.

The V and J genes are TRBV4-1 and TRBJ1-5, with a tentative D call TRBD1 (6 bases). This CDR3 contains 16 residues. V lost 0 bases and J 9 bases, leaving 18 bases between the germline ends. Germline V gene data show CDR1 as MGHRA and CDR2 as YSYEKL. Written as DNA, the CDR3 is TGCGCCAGCAGCCAAGATGGGGGGGGCCGGATTGGGCCCCAGCATTTT. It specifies CASSQDGGGRIGPQHF.

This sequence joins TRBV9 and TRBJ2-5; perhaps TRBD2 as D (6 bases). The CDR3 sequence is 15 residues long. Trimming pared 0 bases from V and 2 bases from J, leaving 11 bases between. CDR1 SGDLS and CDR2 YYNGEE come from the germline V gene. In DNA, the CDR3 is TGTGCCAGCAGCGTAGTGTCGGGGAGGCAAGAGACCCAGTACTTC. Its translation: CASSVVSGRQETQYF. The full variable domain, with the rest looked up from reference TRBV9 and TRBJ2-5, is DSGVTQTPKHLITATGQRVTLRCSPRSGDLSVYWYQQSLDQGLQFLIQYYNGEERAKGNILERFSAQQFPDLHSELNLSSLELGDSALYFCASSVVSGRQETQYFGPGTRLLVL.

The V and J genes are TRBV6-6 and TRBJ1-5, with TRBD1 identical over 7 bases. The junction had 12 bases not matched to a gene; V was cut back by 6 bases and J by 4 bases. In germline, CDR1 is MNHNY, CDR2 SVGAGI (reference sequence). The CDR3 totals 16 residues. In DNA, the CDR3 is TGTGCCAGCAGGGCAAACCGACAGGGTTCAAATCAGCCCCAGCATTTT. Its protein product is CASRANRQGSNQPQHF.

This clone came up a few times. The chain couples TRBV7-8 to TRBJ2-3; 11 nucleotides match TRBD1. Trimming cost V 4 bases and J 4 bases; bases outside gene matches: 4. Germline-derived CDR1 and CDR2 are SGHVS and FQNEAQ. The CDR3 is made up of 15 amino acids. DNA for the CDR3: TGTGCCAGCAGCTCTGGACAGGGGGCGGCAGATACGCAGTATTTT. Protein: CASSSGQGAADTQYF.

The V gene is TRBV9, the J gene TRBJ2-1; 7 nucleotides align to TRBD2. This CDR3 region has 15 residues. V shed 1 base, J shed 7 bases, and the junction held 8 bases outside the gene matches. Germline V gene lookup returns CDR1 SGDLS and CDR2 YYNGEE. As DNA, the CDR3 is TGTGCCAGCAGCGTAAGCGGGGCGACGTTAAATGAGCAGTTCTTC. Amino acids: CASSVSGATLNEQFF. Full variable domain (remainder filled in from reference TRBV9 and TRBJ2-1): DSGVTQTPKHLITATGQRVTLRCSPRSGDLSVYWYQQSLDQGLQFLIQYYNGEERAKGNILERFSAQQFPDLHSELNLSSLELGDSALYFCASSVSGATLNEQFFGPGTRLTVL.

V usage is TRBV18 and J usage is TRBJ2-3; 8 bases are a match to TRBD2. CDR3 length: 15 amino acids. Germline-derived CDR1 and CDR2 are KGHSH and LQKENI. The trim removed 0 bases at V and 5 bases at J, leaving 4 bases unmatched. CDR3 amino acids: CASSPPGGGRDTQYF. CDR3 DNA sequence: TGTGCCAGCTCACCACCCGGGGGGGGGAGAGATACGCAGTATTTT.

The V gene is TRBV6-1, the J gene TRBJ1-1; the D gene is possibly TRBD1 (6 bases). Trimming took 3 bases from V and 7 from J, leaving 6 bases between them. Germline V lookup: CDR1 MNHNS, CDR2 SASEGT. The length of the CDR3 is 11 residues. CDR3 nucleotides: TGTGCCAGCAGTGACAGGGGTGAAGCTTTCTTT. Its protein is CASSDRGEAFF.

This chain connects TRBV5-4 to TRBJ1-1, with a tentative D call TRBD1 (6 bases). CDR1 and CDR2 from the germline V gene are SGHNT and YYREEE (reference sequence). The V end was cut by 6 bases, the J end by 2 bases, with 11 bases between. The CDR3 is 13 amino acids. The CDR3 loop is CASITQGNTEAFF. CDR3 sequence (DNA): TGTGCCAGCATCACACAGGGAAACACTGAAGCTTTCTTT. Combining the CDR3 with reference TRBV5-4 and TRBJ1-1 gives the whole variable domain ETGVTQSPTHLIKTRGQQVTLRCSSQSGHNTVSWYQQALGQGPQFIFQYYREEENGRGNFPPRFSGLQFPNYSSELNVNALELDDSALYLCASITQGNTEAFFGQGTRLTVV.

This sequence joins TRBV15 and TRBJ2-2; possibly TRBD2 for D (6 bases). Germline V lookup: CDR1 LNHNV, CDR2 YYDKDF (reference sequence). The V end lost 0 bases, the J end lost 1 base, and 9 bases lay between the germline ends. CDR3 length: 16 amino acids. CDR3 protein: CATSRDQGGNTGELFF. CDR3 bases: TGTGCCACCAGCAGAGACCAGGGAGGGAACACCGGGGAGCTGTTTTTT.

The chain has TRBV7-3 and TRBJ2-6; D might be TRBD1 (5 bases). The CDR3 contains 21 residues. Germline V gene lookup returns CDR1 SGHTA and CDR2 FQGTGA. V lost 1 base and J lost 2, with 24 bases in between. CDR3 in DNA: TGTGCCAGCAGCTTAAAACCCCCGGCAGGGTCACTCAAGGCTGGGGCCAACGTCCTGACTTTC. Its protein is CASSLKPPAGSLKAGANVLTF.

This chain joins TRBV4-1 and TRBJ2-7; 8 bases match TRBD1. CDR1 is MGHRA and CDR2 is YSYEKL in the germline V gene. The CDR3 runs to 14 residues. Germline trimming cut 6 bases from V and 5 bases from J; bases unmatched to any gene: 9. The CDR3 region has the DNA TGCGCCAGCAGACGGACAGGGAACGACCACGAGCAGTACTTC. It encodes CASRRTGNDHEQYF.

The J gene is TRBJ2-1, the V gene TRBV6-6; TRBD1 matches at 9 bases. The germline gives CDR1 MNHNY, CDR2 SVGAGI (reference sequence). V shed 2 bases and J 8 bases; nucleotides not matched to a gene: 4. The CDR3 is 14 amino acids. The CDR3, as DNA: TGTGCCAGCAGTTACACAGGGGGCGGGGATGAGCAGTTCTTC. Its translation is CASSYTGGGDEQFF.